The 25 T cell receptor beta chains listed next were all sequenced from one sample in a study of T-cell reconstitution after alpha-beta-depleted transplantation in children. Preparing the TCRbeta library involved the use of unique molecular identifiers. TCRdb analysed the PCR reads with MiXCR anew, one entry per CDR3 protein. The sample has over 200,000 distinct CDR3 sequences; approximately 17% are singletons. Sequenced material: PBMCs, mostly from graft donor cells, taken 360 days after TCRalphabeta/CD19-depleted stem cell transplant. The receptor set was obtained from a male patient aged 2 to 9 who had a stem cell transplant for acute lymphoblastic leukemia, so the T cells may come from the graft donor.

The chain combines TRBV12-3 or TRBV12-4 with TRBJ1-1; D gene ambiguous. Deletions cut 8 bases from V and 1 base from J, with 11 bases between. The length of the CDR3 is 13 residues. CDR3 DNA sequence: TGTGCCAGCTCCAGGAATACGAACACTGAAGCTTTCTTT. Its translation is CASSRNTNTEAFF.

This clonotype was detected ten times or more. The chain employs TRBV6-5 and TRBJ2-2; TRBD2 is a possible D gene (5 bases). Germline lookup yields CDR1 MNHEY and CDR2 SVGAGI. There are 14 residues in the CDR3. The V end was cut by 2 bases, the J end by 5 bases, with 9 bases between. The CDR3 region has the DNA TGTGCCAGCAGTTACGGTCCGGGGACCGGGGAGCTGTTTTTT. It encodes CASSYGPGTGELFF.

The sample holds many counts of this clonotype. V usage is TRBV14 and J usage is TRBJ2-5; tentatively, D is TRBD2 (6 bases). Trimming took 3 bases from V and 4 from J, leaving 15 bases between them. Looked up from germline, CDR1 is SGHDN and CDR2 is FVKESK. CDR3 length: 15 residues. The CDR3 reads CASSHTGRRGETQYF. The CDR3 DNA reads TGTGCCAGCAGCCACACCGGGAGAAGAGGAGAGACCCAGTACTTC.

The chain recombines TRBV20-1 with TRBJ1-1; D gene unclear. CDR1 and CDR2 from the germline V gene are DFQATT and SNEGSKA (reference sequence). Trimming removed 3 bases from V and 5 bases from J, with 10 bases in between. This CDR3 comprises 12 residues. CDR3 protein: CSASAQGTEAFF. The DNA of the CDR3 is TGCAGTGCTAGCGCCCAAGGGACTGAAGCTTTCTTT.

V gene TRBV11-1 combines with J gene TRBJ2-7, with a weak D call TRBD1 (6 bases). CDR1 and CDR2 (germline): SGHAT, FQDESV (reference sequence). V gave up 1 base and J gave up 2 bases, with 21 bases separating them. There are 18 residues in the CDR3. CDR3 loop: CASSLVAITGSVTYEQYF. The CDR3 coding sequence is TGTGCCAGCAGCTTAGTCGCTATAACAGGGTCTGTGACCTACGAGCAGTACTTC.

The CDR3 region is CASCLRLRFSGRPGELFF. The DNA of the CDR3 is TGTGCCAGCTGTCTTCGTCTTCGGTTTAGCGGGAGACCCGGGGAGCTGTTTTTT. The rearrangement links TRBV6-4 to TRBJ2-2; 9 bases line up with TRBD2. V lost 8 bases to trimming and J lost 6 bases; unmatched junction nucleotides: 19. CDR1 is MRHNA and CDR2 is SNTAGT in the germline V gene. This CDR3 has 18 residues.

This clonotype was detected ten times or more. This CDR3 reads CASSWGINNANEQFF. CDR3 nucleotide sequence: TGTGCCAGCAGCTGGGGGATCAACAACGCCAATGAGCAGTTCTTC. The J gene is TRBJ2-1, the V gene TRBV25-1, with D tentatively TRBD1 or TRBD2 (5 bases each). The CDR3 is 15 residues long. The germline V gene encodes CDR1 MGHDK and CDR2 SYGVNS. V lost 6 bases to trimming and J lost 6 bases, with 18 bases between them. Together with reference TRBV25-1 and TRBJ2-1, the CDR3 gives the full variable domain: EADIYQTPRYLVIGTGKKITLECSQTMGHDKMYWYQQDPGMELHLIHYSYGVNSTEKGDLSSESTVSRIRTEHFPLTLESARPSHTSQYLCASSWGINNANEQFFGPGTRLTVL.

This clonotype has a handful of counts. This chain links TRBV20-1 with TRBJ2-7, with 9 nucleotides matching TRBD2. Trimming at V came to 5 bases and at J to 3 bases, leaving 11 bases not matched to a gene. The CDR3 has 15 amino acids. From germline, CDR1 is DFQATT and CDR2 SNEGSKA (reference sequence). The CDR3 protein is CSAPPRAGGYYEQYF. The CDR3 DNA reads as TGCAGTGCTCCACCGAGAGCGGGGGGTTACTACGAGCAGTACTTC.

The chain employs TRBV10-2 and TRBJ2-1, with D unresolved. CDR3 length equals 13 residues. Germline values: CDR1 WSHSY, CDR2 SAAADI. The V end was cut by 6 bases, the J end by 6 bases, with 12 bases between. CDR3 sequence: CASSPTYVNEQFF. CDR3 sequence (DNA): TGCGCCAGCAGCCCCACGTATGTCAATGAGCAGTTCTTC.

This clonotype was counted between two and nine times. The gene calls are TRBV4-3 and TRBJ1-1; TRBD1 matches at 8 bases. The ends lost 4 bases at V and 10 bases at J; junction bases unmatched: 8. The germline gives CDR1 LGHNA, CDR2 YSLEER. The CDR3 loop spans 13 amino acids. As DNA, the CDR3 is TGCGCCAGCAGCCCCGGACAGGGTCTGAGAGCTTTCTTT. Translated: CASSPGQGLRAFF.

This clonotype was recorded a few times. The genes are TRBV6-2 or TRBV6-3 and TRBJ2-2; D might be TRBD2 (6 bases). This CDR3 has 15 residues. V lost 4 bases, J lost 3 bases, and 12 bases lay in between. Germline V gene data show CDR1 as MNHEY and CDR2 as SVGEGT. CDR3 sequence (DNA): TGTGCCAGCAGTTGGGGGGTTACCGACACCGGGGAGCTGTTTTTT. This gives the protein CASSWGVTDTGELFF.

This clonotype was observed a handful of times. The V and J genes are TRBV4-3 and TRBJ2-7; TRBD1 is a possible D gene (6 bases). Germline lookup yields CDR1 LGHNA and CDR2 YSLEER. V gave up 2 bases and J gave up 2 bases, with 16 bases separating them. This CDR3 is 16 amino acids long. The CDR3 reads CASSQTYTGWAYEQYF. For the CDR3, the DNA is TGCGCCAGCAGCCAAACGTACACAGGGTGGGCCTACGAGCAGTACTTC.

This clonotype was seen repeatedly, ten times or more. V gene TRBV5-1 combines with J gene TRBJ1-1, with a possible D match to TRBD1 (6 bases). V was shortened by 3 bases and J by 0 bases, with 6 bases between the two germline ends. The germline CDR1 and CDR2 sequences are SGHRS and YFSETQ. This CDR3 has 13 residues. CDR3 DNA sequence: TGCGCCAGCAGCTCAGGGGTGAACACTGAAGCTTTCTTT. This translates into CASSSGVNTEAFF.

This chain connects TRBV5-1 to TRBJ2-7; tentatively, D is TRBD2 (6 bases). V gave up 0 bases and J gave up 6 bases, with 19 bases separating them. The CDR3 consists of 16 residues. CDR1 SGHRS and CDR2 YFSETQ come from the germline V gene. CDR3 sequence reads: CASSLGGSGVASEQYF. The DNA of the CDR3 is TGCGCCAGCAGCTTGGGAGGCTCGGGGGTAGCAAGCGAGCAGTACTTC.

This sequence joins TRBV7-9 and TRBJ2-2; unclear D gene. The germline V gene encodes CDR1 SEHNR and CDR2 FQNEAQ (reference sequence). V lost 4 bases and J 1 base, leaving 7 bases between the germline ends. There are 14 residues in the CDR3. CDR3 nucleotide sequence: TGTGCCAGCAGCTCAAGACTGAACACCGGGGAGCTGTTTTTT. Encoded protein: CASSSRLNTGELFF. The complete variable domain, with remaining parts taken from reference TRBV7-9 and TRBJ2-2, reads DTGVSQNPRHKITKRGQNVTFRCDPISEHNRLYWYRQTLGQGPEFLTYFQNEAQLEKSRLLSDRFSAERPKGSFSTLEIQRTEQGDSAMYLCASSSRLNTGELFFGEGSRLTVL.

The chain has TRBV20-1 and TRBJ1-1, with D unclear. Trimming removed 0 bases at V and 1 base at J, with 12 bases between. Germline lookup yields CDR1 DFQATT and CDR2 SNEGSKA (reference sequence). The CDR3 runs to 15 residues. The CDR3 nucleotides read TGCAGTGCTAGAGACCGGGGTAAGGAGAACACTGAAGCTTTCTTT. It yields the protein CSARDRGKENTEAFF.

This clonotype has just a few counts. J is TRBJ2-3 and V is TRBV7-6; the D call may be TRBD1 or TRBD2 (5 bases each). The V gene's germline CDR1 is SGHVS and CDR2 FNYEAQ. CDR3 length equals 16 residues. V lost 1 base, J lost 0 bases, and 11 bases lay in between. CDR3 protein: CASSLDGTPSTDTQYF. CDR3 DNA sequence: TGTGCCAGCAGCTTAGACGGGACGCCTAGCACAGATACGCAGTATTTT. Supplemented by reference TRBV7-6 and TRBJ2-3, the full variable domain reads GAGVSQSPRYKVTKRGQDVALRCDPISGHVSLYWYRQALGQGPEFLTYFNYEAQQDKSGLPNDRFSAERPEGSISTLTIQRTEQRDSAMYRCASSLDGTPSTDTQYFGPGTRLTVL.

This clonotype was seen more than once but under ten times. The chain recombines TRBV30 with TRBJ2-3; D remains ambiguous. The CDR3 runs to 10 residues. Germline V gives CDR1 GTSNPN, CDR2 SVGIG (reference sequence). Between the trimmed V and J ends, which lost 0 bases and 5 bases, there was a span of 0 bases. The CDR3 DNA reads TGTGCCTGGAGTGTAGATACGCAGTATTTT. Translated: CAWSVDTQYF. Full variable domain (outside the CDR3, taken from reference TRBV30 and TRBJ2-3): SQTIHQWPATLVQPVGSPLSLECTVEGTSNPNLYWYRQAAGRGLQLLFYSVGIGQISSEVPQNLSASRPQDRQFILSSKKLLLSDSGFYLCAWSVDTQYFGPGTRLTVL.

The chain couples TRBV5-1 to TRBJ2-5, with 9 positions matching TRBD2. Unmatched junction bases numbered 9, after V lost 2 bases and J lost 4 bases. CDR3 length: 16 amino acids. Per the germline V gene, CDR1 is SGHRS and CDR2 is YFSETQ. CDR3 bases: TGCGCCAGCAGCTTTATCGGCGGGGGGGCATCAGAGACCCAGTACTTC. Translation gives CASSFIGGGASETQYF.

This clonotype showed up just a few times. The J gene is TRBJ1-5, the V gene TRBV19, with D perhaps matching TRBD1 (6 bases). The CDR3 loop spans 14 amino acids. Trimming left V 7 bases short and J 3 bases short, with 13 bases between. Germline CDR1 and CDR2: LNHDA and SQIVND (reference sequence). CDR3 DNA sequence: TGTGCCAGTACCTTGGGGGGGCTCAATCAGCCCCAGCATTTT. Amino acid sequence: CASTLGGLNQPQHF.

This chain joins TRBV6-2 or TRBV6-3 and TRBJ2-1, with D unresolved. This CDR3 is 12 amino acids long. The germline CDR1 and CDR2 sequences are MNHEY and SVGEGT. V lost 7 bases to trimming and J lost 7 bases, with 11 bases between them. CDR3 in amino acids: CASTGIKNEQFF. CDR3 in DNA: TGTGCCAGCACTGGGATTAAGAATGAGCAGTTCTTC.

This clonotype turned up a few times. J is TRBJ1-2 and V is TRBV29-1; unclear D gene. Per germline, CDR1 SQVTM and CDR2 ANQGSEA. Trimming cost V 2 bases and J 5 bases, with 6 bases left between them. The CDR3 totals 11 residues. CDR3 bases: TGCAGCGTTGAATCCCGGTATGGCTACACCTTC. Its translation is CSVESRYGYTF.

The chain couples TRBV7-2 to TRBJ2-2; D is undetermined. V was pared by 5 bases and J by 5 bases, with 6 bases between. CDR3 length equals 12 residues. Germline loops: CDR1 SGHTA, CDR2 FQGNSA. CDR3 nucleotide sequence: TGTGCCAGCAGCCCTAGTACCGGGGAGCTGTTTTTT. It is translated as CASSPSTGELFF.

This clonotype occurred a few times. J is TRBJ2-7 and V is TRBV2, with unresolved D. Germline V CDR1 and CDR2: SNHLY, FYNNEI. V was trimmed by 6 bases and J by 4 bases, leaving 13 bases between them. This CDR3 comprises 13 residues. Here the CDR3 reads CASRGPPSYEQYF. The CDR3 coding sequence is TGTGCCAGCAGAGGCCCACCGTCTTACGAGCAGTACTTC.

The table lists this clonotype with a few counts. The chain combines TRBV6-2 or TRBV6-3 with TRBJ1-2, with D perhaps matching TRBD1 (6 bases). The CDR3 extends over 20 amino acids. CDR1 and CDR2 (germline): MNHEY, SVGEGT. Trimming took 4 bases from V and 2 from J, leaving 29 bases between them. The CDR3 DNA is TGTGCCAGCAGTTCGAAGGGGGGGATGGCTTCCCTCTTCCTAAACTATGGCTACACCTTC. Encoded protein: CASSSKGGMASLFLNYGYTF.